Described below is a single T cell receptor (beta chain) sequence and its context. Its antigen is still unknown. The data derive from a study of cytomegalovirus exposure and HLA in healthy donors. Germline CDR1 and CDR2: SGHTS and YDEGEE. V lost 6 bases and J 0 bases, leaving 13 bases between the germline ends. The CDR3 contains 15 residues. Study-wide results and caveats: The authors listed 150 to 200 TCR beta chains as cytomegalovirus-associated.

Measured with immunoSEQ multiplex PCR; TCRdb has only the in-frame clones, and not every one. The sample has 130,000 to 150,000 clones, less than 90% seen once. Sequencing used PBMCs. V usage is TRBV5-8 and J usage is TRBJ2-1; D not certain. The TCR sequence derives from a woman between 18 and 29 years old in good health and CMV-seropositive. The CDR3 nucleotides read TGTGCCAGCATCCCATTCGTGAGCTCCTACAATGAGCAGTTCTTC. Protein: CASIPFVSSYNEQFF.